This T cell receptor (beta chain) was recorded in a study of Graves' ophthalmopathy and Graves' hyperthyroidism. With respect to this clonotype: Antigen specificity is unknown. The CDR3 end shows no conserved phenylalanine or tryptophan, and so a read error is likely. The limits of the CDR3 on the DNA are not certain, so only TCRdb's listed CDR3 is given.

General observations from the study: Blood samples also showed most expanded thyroid clonotypes exceeding 0.001 frequency.

The V gene's germline CDR1 is SQVTM and CDR2 ANQGSEA. The CDR3 comprises 8 residues, both ends counted. The authors amplified TCR beta CDR3 regions, and they did so from RNA transcripts for repertoire sequencing. A first-round RT-PCR used HTBI primers, followed by a second-round multiplex PCR. TCRdb processed the multiplex PCR reads anew with MiXCR; each CDR3 protein has one entry. This sample has over a million distinct CDR3 sequences, with approximately 35% found just once. Patients with other autoimmune diseases, uncontrolled infections, pregnancy or lactation were excluded. Diagnostic conclusions were grounded in clinical symptoms, serum thyroxine, TRAb, thyroid ultrasound and orbital computed tomography.

The specimen sequenced was peripheral blood or thyroid tissue (not recorded which). The J gene is TRBJ1-6, the V gene TRBV29-1. The receptor's source is an adult man with Graves' hyperthyroidism. CDR3 in amino acids: CSVVALNY.